A single TCR beta chain is shown here with its context. The sample comes from a study of blood T cell repertoires in COVID-19. Study context: COVID-19 samples, acute and convalescent, were from the United States, Italy and Spain. T cells, B-cell-depleted T cells, or PBMCs provided the cDNA or gDNA that served as material.

Per the original data handling: Counts of nucleated cells, estimated from reference gene primer amplification, were obtained. Here immunoSEQ multiplex PCR was the method, and the copy in TCRdb shows in-frame clones only, minus some. D and trimming come from the DNA, and the V and J calls and clone size come from that table. Of about 72,000 clones detected, around 76% appear once; the ten largest clones hold about 17%. Trimming took 5 bases from V and 7 from J; bases not matched to a gene: 4. CDR3 length equals 12 residues. Sequencing was done on a sample of peripheral blood. V usage is TRBV12-3 or TRBV12-4 and J usage is TRBJ1-2; TRBD1 aligns across 7 bases. This TCR was sampled from a human donor in a cohort sampled during active COVID-19. Here the CDR3 reads CASSPGQAGYTF. CDR3 nucleotide sequence: TGTGCCAGCAGTCCTGGACAGGCTGGCTACACCTTC.